The 13 T cell receptor beta chains presented below share a single source sample, sequenced in a study of CD8 T cells in ankylosing spondylitis. TCRdb reanalysed the 5' RACE reads using MiXCR and keeps one entry per CDR3 protein. The sample shows hundreds of thousands of distinct CDR3 sequences, under 30% of them seen only once. The sample consisted of blood, either unsorted or a sorted T cell fraction (not recorded which). All receptors come from a male donor with ankylosing spondylitis or in good health (not recorded which).

The chain carries TRBV29-1 and TRBJ2-5, with TRBD1 identical over 9 bases. This CDR3 spans 12 amino acids. Per the germline V gene, CDR1 is SQVTM and CDR2 is ANQGSEA. The V segment lost 8 bases and the J segment 2 bases; nucleotides outside the gene matches: 3. CDR3 sequence: CSQGQGQETQYF. The CDR3 nucleotides read TGCAGCCAAGGACAGGGGCAAGAGACCCAGTACTTC.

The rearrangement joins TRBV12-3 or TRBV12-4 to TRBJ2-7; tentatively, D is TRBD1 or TRBD2 (5 bases each). The CDR3 runs 14 residues. V was trimmed by 5 bases and J by 1 base, leaving 12 bases between them. The CDR3 DNA reads as TGTGCCAGCAGTAGGGACCGGATGTCCTACGAGCAGTACTTC. It is translated as CASSRDRMSYEQYF.

This clonotype was seen at least ten times. This chain joins TRBV5-1 and TRBJ2-1; TRBD2 matches at 7 bases. Unmatched junction bases numbered 12, after V lost 4 bases and J lost 8 bases. CDR1 and CDR2 from the germline V gene are SGHRS and YFSETQ. The CDR3 is 15 residues long. The CDR3 region is CASSGRAGPNDEQFF. DNA of the CDR3: TGCGCCAGCAGCGGACGAGCGGGACCCAACGATGAGCAGTTCTTC.

J is TRBJ2-7 and V is TRBV20-1, with no clear D. The CDR3 is 14 residues long. The ends were cut back, 1 base at V and 0 bases at J, with 10 bases in the middle. CDR1 is DFQATT and CDR2 is SNEGSKA in the germline V gene (reference sequence). In DNA, the CDR3 is TGCAGTGCTAGAGCCGGCCGGACCTCCTACGAGCAGTACTTC. Protein sequence: CSARAGRTSYEQYF.

This clonotype was observed at least ten times. V gene TRBV4-3 combines with J gene TRBJ2-1; D is uncertain. V was clipped by 0 bases and J by 0 bases, with 9 bases between them. The germline V gene encodes CDR1 LGHNA and CDR2 YSLEER. CDR3 length equals 16 residues. The CDR3 sequence: CASSQDVRSSYNEQFF. CDR3 DNA sequence: TGCGCCAGCAGCCAAGATGTGAGGAGCTCCTACAATGAGCAGTTCTTC.

At least ten counts were recorded for this clonotype. V and J are TRBV5-1 and TRBJ2-7, with 12 nucleotides matching TRBD1. The CDR3 extends over 15 amino acids. Germline trimming cut 2 bases from V and 4 bases from J; bases unmatched to any gene: 4. Germline V gene data show CDR1 as SGHRS and CDR2 as YFSETQ. The CDR3 spells CASSLGTGGHYEQYF. The CDR3 nucleotides read TGCGCCAGCAGCTTAGGGACAGGGGGCCATTACGAGCAGTACTTC.

The chain is built from TRBV28 and TRBJ2-1, with D unclear. Trimming pared 7 bases from V and 2 bases from J, leaving 15 bases between. The CDR3 has 15 amino acids. Germline lookup yields CDR1 MDHEN and CDR2 SYDVKM. DNA for the CDR3: TGTGCCAGCACCCTTGGAGCCAGCACCTACAATGAGCAGTTCTTC. It encodes CASTLGASTYNEQFF.

Many counts were recorded for this clonotype. V is TRBV4-3 and J is TRBJ2-6; 9 bases match TRBD1. CDR1 LGHNA and CDR2 YSLEER come from the germline V gene. The CDR3 extends over 12 amino acids. J gave up 12 bases and V 5 bases, and 2 bases lay outside the gene matches. For the CDR3, the DNA is TGCGCCAGCAGCGGACAGGGGCGCGTCCTGACTTTC. Encoded protein: CASSGQGRVLTF.

V usage is TRBV9 and J usage is TRBJ2-5; 10 bases agree with TRBD2. The trim removed 0 bases at V and 2 bases at J, leaving 1 base unmatched. The CDR3 is made up of 15 amino acids. The V gene's germline CDR1 is SGDLS and CDR2 YYNGEE. CDR3 bases: TGTGCCAGCAGCGTAGTGGGACTAGCGCAAGAGACCCAGTACTTC. Its protein is CASSVVGLAQETQYF.

This clonotype has just a few counts. The V call is TRBV5-5, the J call TRBJ2-6, with 8 bases lining up with TRBD1. V gave up 0 bases and J gave up 4 bases; unmatched junction bases: 9. This CDR3 contains 18 residues. The germline V gene has CDR1 SGHKS and CDR2 YYEKEE (reference sequence). The CDR3 DNA reads as TGTGCCAGCAGCTTGGCAGCAGGGGGCATAACCGGGGCCAACGTCCTGACTTTC. Residues: CASSLAAGGITGANVLTF. The full variable domain, rest sourced from reference TRBV5-5 and TRBJ2-6, is DAGVTQSPTHLIKTRGQQVTLRCSPISGHKSVSWYQQVLGQGPQFIFQYYEKEERGRGNFPDRFSARQFPNYSSELNVNALLLGDSALYLCASSLAAGGITGANVLTFGAGSRLTVL.

This clonotype appeared many times. V usage is TRBV7-2 and J usage is TRBJ2-7; D call uncertain. Per germline, CDR1 SGHTA and CDR2 FQGNSA. The CDR3 totals 15 residues. Trimming took 1 base from V and 1 from J, leaving 11 bases between them. This chain's CDR3 is CASSLGAALSYEQYF. CDR3 DNA: TGTGCCAGCAGCTTAGGGGCAGCTTTATCCTACGAGCAGTACTTC.

This clonotype was found many times. The chain combines TRBV6-1 with TRBJ1-6; TRBD1 is a possible D gene (5 bases). V lost 5 bases, J lost 7 bases, and 21 bases lay in between. Germline V lookup: CDR1 MNHNS, CDR2 SASEGT. The CDR3 is made up of 17 amino acids. CDR3 nucleotides: TGTGCCAGCAGTAAGATTCCGGGACGCAGGATAAATTCACCCCTCCACTTT. Translated, it gives CASSKIPGRRINSPLHF.

This clonotype was recorded at least ten times. The V and J genes are TRBV24-1 and TRBJ2-3; TRBD1 aligns across 7 bases. Germline trimming cut 9 bases from V and 1 base from J; bases unmatched to any gene: 3. Germline V gives CDR1 KGHDR, CDR2 SFDVKD. CDR3 size: 13 residues. CDR3 sequence: CATGDRGTDTQYF. Written as DNA, the CDR3 is TGTGCCACCGGAGACAGGGGCACAGATACGCAGTATTTT.